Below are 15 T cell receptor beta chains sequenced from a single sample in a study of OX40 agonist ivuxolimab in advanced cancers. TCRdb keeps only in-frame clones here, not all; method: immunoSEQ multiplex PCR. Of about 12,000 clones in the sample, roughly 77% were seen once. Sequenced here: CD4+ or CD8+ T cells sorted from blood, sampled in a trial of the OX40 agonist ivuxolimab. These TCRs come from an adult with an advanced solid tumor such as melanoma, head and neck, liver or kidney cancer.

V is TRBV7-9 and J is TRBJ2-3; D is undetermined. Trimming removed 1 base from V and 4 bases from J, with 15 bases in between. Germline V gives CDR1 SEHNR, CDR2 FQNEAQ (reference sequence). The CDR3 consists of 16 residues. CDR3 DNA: TGTGCCAGCAGCTTAGAACTAACCCTCCCCGCAGATACGCAGTATTTT. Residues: CASSLELTLPADTQYF. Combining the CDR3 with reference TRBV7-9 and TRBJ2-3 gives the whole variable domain DTGVSQNPRHKITKRGQNVTFRCDPISEHNRLYWYRQTLGQGPEFLTYFQNEAQLEKSRLLSDRFSAERPKGSFSTLEIQRTEQGDSAMYLCASSLELTLPADTQYFGPGTRLTVL.

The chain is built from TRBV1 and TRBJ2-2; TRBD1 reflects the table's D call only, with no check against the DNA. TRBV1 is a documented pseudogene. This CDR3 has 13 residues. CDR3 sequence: CTSSPGAVLKLFF. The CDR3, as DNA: TGCACCAGCAGCCCTGGGGCCGTCCTTAAGCTGTTTTTT.

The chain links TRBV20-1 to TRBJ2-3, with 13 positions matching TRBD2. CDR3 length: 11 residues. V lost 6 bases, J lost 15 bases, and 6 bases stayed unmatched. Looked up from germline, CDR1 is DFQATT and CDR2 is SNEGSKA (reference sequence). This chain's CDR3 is CSARTSGRFYF. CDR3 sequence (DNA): TGCAGTGCCCGGACTAGCGGGAGATTTTATTTT.

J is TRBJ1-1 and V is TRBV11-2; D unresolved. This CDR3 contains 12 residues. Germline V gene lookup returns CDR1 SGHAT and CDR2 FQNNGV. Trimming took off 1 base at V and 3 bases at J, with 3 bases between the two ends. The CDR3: CASSLGHTEAFF. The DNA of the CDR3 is TGTGCCAGCAGCTTAGGACACACTGAAGCTTTCTTT.

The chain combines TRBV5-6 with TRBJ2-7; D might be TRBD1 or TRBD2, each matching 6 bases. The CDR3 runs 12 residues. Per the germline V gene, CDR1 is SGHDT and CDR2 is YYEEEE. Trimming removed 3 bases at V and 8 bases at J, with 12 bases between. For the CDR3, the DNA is TGTGCCAGCAGCTCGGGGGCTTTCAAGCAGTACTTC. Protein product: CASSSGAFKQYF.

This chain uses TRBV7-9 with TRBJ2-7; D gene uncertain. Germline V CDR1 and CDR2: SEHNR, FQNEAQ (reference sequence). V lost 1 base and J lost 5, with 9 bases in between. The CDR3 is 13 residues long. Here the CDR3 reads CASSLDRKNEQYF. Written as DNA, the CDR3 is TGTGCCAGCAGCTTAGATAGGAAGAACGAGCAGTACTTC.

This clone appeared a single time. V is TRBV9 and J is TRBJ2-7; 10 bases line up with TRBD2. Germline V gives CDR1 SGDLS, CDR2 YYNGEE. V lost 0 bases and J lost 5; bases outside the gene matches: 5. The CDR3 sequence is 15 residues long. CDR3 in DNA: TGTGCCAGCAGCGTAGGAAGCGGGAGGGGGGACGAGCAGTACTTC. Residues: CASSVGSGRGDEQYF.

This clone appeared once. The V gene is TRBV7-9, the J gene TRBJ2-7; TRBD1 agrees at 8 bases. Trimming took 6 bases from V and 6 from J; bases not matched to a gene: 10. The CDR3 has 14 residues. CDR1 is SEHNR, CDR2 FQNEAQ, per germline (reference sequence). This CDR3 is CASSPPDRVAEQYF. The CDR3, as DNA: TGTGCCAGCAGTCCACCGGACAGGGTGGCCGAGCAGTACTTC.

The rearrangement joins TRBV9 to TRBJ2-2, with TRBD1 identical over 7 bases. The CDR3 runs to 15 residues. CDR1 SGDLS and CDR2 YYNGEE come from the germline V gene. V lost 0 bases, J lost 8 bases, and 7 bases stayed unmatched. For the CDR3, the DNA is TGTGCCAGCAGCGTAGGACAGGGACCGTTAGGGGAGCTGTTTTTT. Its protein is CASSVGQGPLGELFF. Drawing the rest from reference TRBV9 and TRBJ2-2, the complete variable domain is DSGVTQTPKHLITATGQRVTLRCSPRSGDLSVYWYQQSLDQGLQFLIQYYNGEERAKGNILERFSAQQFPDLHSELNLSSLELGDSALYFCASSVGQGPLGELFFGEGSRLTVL.

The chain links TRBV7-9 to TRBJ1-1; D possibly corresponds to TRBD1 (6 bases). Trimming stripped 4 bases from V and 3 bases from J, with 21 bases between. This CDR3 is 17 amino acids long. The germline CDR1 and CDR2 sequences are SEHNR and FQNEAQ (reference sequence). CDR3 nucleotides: TGTGCCAGCAGCTCGACCTCAGGGGTAGTTACGGACACTGAAGCTTTCTTT. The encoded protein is CASSSTSGVVTDTEAFF.

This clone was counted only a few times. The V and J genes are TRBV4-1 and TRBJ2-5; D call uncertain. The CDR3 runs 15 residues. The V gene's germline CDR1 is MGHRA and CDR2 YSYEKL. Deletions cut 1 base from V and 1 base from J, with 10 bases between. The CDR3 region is CASSQVPDPQETQYF. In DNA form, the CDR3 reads TGCGCCAGCAGCCAAGTTCCAGACCCCCAAGAGACCCAGTACTTC.

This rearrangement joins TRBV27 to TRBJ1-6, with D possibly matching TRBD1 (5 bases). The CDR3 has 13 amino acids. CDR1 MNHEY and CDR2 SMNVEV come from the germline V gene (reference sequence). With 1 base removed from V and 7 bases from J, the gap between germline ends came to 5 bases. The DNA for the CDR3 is TGTGCCAGCAGTTTATGGGGCAATTCACCCCTCCACTTT. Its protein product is CASSLWGNSPLHF.

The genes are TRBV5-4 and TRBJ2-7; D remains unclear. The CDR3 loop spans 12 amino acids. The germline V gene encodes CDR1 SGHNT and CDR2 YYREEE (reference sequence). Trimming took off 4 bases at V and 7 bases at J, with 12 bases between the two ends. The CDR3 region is CASSTEASEQYF. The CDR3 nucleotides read TGTGCCAGCAGCACGGAAGCCTCTGAGCAGTACTTC.

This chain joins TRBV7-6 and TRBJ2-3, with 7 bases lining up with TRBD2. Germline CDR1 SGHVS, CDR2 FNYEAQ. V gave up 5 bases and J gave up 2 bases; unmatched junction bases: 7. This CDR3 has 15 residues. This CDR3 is CASSNLADNTDTQYF. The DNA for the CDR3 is TGTGCCAGCAGCAACCTAGCGGATAACACAGATACGCAGTATTTT.

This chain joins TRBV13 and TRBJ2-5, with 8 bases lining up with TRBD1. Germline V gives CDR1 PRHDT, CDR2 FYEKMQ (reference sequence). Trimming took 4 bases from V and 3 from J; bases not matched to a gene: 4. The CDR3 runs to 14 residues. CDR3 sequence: CASSSRTGKETQYF. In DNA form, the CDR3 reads TGTGCCAGCAGCTCCCGGACAGGGAAAGAGACCCAGTACTTC.